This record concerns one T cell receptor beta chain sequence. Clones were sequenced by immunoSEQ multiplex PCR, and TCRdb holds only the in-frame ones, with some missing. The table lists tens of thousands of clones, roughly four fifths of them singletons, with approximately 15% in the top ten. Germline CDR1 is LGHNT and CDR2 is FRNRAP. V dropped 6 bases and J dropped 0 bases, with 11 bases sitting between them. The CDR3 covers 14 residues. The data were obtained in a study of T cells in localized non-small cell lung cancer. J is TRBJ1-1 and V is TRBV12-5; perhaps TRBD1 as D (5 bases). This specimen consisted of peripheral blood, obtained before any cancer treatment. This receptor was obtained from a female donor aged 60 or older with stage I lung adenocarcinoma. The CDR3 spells CASGGGALNTEAFF. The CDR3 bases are TGTGCTAGTGGGGGAGGGGCACTGAACACTGAAGCTTTCTTT.